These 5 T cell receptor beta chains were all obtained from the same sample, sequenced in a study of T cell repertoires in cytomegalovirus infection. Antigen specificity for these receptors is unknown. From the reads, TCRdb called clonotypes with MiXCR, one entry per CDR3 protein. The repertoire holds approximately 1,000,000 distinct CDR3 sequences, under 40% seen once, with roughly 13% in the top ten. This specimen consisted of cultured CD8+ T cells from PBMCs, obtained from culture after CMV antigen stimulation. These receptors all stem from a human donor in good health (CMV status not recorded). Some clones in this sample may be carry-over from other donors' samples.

CDR3 region: CASTGPSSSYEQYF. The CDR3 DNA reads TGTGCCAGTACCGGGCCTTCGAGCTCCTACGAGCAGTACTTC. The rearrangement joins TRBV27 to TRBJ2-7, with D hard to call. This CDR3 comprises 14 residues. Germline V lookup: CDR1 MNHEY, CDR2 SMNVEV (reference sequence). Trimming took off 9 bases at V and 0 bases at J, with 15 bases between the two ends.

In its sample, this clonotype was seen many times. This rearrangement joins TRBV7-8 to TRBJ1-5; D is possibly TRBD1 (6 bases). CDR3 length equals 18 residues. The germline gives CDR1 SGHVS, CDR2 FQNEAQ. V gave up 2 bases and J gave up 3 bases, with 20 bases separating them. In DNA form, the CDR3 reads TGTGCCAGCAGCTTACGCACTGCCCTACAGGGAAACAATCAGCCCCAGCATTTT. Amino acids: CASSLRTALQGNNQPQHF.

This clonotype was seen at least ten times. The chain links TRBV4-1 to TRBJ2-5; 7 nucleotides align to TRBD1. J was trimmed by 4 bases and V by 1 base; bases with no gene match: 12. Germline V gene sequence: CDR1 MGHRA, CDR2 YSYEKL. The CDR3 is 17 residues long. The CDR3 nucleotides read TGCGCCAGCAGCCAAGGAGTGACAGGGCCTCTCCGAGAGACCCAGTACTTC. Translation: CASSQGVTGPLRETQYF.

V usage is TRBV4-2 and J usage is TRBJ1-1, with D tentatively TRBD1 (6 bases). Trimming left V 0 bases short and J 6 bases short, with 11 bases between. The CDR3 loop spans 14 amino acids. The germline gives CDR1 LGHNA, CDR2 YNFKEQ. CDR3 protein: CASSQDVGGPEAFF. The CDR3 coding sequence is TGTGCCAGCAGCCAAGACGTTGGGGGCCCTGAAGCTTTCTTT.

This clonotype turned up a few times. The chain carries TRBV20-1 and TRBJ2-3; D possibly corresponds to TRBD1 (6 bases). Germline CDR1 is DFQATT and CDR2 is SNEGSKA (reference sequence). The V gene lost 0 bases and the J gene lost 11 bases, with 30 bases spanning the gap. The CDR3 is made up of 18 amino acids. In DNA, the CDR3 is TGCAGTGCTAGAGACACCGATAGGTTGTACAGGGTCGTCCGCCGGCAGTATTTT. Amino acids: CSARDTDRLYRVVRRQYF.